The 9 T cell receptor beta chains in this list originate from one sample, sequenced in a study of tumor-infiltrating lymphocytes in primary liver carcinoma. They got blood RNA out of unsorted whole blood and also pulled out germline DNA. TCR beta cDNA was prepared out of 500 ng total RNA by means of a constant-region primer. Modified slightly, ARM-PCR produced TCR beta libraries over three nested multiplex PCR rounds. TRBV1-TRBV30 forward primers paired with a C-beta reverse primer were used in the first two PCR rounds, which ran about 11 cycles each. One entry per CDR3 protein, called by TCRdb with MiXCR from the multiplex PCR reads. This sample has some 190,000 distinct CDR3 sequences; about 60% occur once, and the top ten carry roughly 76%. The sequenced sample was peripheral blood. Receptors originate from a man aged 35 to 55 with primary liver carcinoma and hepatitis B virus infection.

A note on this clonotype: Germline and junction disagree at one end, which may indicate a read error. For the CDR3, the DNA is TGTGTCAGCAGCTTGACTAGCGGAATCACCGGGGAGCTGTATTTT. Protein sequence: CVSSLTSGITGELYF. The chain recombines TRBV11-2 with TRBJ2-2; 9 bases are shared with TRBD2. The CDR3 contains 15 residues. Germline V CDR1 and CDR2: SGHAT, FQNNGV. The full variable domain, in which reference TRBV11-2 and TRBJ2-2 provide the parts outside the CDR3, is EAGVAQSPRYKIIEKRQSVAFWCNPISGHATLYWYQQILGQGPKLLIQFQNNGVVDDSQLPKDRFSAERLKGVDSTLKIQPAKLEDSAVYLCVSSLTSGITGELYFGEGSRLTVL.

Concerning this clonotype itself: A much larger clonotype is one base distant, so this may be a read error. V is TRBV29-1 and J is TRBJ2-7, with 7 bases lining up with TRBD1. The germline V gene has CDR1 SQVTM and CDR2 ANQGSEA. The ends lost 7 bases at V and 7 bases at J; junction bases unmatched: 10. The length of the CDR3 is 12 residues. Here the CDR3 reads CSARRGGQEQYF. In DNA, the CDR3 is TGCAGCGCACGGAGAGGGGGCCAGGAGCAGTACTTC.

The gene calls are TRBV6-5 and TRBJ2-2; TRBD2 aligns across 9 bases. J gave up 1 base and V 5 bases, and 2 bases lay outside the gene matches. The V gene's germline CDR1 is MNHEY and CDR2 SVGAGI. There are 15 residues in the CDR3. This CDR3 reads CASSRTSVNTGELFF. In nucleotides, the CDR3 is TGTGCCAGCAGTCGGACTAGCGTGAACACCGGGGAGCTGTTTTTT.

This chain connects TRBV24-1 to TRBJ2-1; 9 nucleotides agree with TRBD1. Germline values: CDR1 KGHDR, CDR2 SFDVKD. V lost 3 bases and J lost 6; bases outside the gene matches: 8. The CDR3 length is 16 residues. CDR3 sequence reads: CATSDDAQGARNEQFF. CDR3 coding DNA: TGTGCCACCAGTGATGATGCACAGGGGGCCCGCAATGAGCAGTTCTTC.

This clonotype was observed at least ten times. The chain employs TRBV11-2 and TRBJ1-3, with no clear D. The CDR3 extends over 14 amino acids. Germline values: CDR1 SGHAT, CDR2 FQNNGV. V was clipped by 3 bases and J by 3 bases, with 9 bases between them. The CDR3 sequence: CASSFGLRGNTIYF. CDR3 DNA: TGTGCCAGCAGCTTCGGGTTGCGTGGAAACACCATATATTTT. The full variable domain, completed using reference TRBV11-2 and TRBJ1-3, is EAGVAQSPRYKIIEKRQSVAFWCNPISGHATLYWYQQILGQGPKLLIQFQNNGVVDDSQLPKDRFSAERLKGVDSTLKIQPAKLEDSAVYLCASSFGLRGNTIYFGEGSWLTVV.

CDR3 nucleotide sequence: TGTGCCAGCAGCTCAGAAGTGCGTCCGGGACTAGCTCCGAGATGGAGGCAGTACTTC. Translating it yields CASSSEVRPGLAPRWRQYF. The chain employs TRBV11-2 and TRBJ2-7; TRBD2 matches 9 bases. The CDR3 extends over 19 amino acids. Germline V gene lookup returns CDR1 SGHAT and CDR2 FQNNGV. J gave up 9 bases and V 4 bases, and 25 bases lay outside the gene matches.

To note about this clonotype: A clone one base away is much larger, so this may be a read error. Here the CDR3 omits its conserved ending phenylalanine or tryptophan, so a read error is the likely source. The chain combines TRBV29-1 with TRBJ2-5; 7 bases line up with TRBD1. Per germline, CDR1 SQVTM and CDR2 ANQGSEA. CDR3 length: 12 amino acids. Trimming at V came to 7 bases and at J to 4 bases, leaving 6 bases not matched to a gene. CDR3 DNA sequence: TGCAGCGCCAAGGGACAGCTAGAGACCCAGTACTTA. Translated, it gives CSAKGQLETQYL.

The sample holds a few counts of this clonotype. A much larger clonotype is one base distant, so this may be a read error. The chain uses TRBV12-3 or TRBV12-4 and TRBJ2-2; the D is unclear. V dropped 2 bases and J dropped 6 bases, with 4 bases sitting between them. The CDR3 has 12 amino acids. Here the CDR3 DNA reads TGTGCCAGCAGTTTAAGGGCCGGGGAGCTGTTTTTT. It codes for CASSLRAGELFF.

Of note for this clonotype: A much larger clone is a single base away; this may be a read error. V and J are TRBV29-1 and TRBJ2-3; the D gene is possibly TRBD2 (7 bases). The germline V gene has CDR1 SQVTM and CDR2 ANQGSEA. The CDR3 totals 16 residues. V lost 1 base, J lost 4 bases, and 18 bases lay in between. CDR3 bases: TGCAGCGTTGAAGGGGGGCTAGTGGGAGGGGCAGATACGCAGTATTTT. Translated: CSVEGGLVGGADTQYF.